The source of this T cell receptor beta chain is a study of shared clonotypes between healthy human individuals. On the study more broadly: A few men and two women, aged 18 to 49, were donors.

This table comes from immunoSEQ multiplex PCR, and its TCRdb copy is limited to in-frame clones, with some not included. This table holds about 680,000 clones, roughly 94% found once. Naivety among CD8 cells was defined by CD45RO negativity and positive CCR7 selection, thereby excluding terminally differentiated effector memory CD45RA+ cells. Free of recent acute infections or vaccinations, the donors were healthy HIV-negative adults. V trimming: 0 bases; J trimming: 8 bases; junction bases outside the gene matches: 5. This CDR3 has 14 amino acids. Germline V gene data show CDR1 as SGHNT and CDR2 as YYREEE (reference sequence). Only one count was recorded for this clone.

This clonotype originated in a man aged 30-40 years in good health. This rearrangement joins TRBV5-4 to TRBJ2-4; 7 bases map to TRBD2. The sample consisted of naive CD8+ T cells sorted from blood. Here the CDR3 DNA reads TGTGCCAGCAGCTTGGTTGAGACTAGCCACATTCAGTACTTC. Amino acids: CASSLVETSHIQYF.